This T cell receptor (beta chain) was retrieved from a study of shared clonotypes between healthy human individuals. Study-wide points: When naive CD4 clonotypes were compared across a few donors, roughly 4.9% were shared.

Several immunoSEQ plates received, in even portions, the genomic DNA of each subset. The method was immunoSEQ multiplex PCR; TCRdb's version includes in-frame clones alone and lacks a portion of them. The sample consists of roughly 1 million clones, 75% to 80% of them appearing once. Per the germline V gene, CDR1 is MDHEN and CDR2 is SYDVKM. The CDR3 consists of 15 residues. V lost 6 bases, J lost 0 bases, and 11 bases lay in between. A note on this clone: Its antigen remains unidentified.

Only Caucasian adults living in Nashville, Tennessee made up the donor group. Naive CD45RA+ and memory CD45RA-negative subsets were split from CD4+ cells. The origin of this receptor is a man younger than 30 in good health. Some clones in this sample may be carry-over from other donors' samples. The sample was memory CD4+ T cells from PBMCs. Subset in this sample: CD45RA-negative fraction. The chain employs TRBV28 and TRBJ1-4; D not certain. CDR3 nucleotides: TGTGCCAGCAGGGATGGGCATGCAACTAATGAAAAACTGTTTTTT. Translating gives CASRDGHATNEKLFF.